The rows below give T cell receptor beta chains drawn from one sample of a study of control samples from healthy donors and cancer patients. The data were produced by immunoSEQ multiplex PCR, yet TCRdb's version contains in-frame clones alone and is incomplete. The sample holds about 130,000 clones, roughly 90% seen once. Source material: blood. These TCRs come from a man in his forties or fifties in good health. Each CDR3 is given with its conserved first and last residue. D genes are given only for firm matches. Not all rows give a size; the values are once, few, many and, for expanded clones, a class.

CDR3 length | J gene | V gene | D gene | clone size | CDR3 protein | CDR3 DNA
15 | TRBJ2-3 | TRBV4-1 | NA | NA | CASSQVGGRADTQYF | TGCGCCAGCAGCCAAGTTGGCGGACGAGCCGATACGCAGTATTTT
11 | TRBJ2-2 | TRBV6-5 | NA | NA | CASGRTGELFF | TGTGCCAGCGGTCGGACCGGGGAGCTGTTTTTT
12 | TRBJ2-5 | TRBV4-1 | NA | NA | CASSQDIGVQYF | TGCGCCAGCAGCCAAGATATCGGGGTACAGTACTTC
17 | TRBJ2-7 | TRBV6-6 | NA | once | CASSRQARVSAPHEQYF | TGTGCCAGCAGTCGACAAGCCAGGGTTTCAGCCCCCCACGAGCAGTACTTC
15 | TRBJ1-5 | TRBV5-1 | NA | once | CASSLVGSSNQPQHF | TGCGCCAGCAGCTTGGTAGGGTCGAGCAATCAGCCCCAGCATTTT
13 | TRBJ2-2 | TRBV5-6 | NA | NA | CASSLDRTGELFF | TGTGCCAGCAGCTTGGACCGCACCGGGGAGCTGTTTTTT
14 | TRBJ2-7 | TRBV2 | NA | NA | CASSLWGPSYEQYF | TGTGCCAGCAGTCTGTGGGGGCCCTCCTACGAGCAGTACTTC
13 | TRBJ2-3 | TRBV19 | NA | NA | CASSTAVVDTQYF | TGTGCCAGTAGTACGGCTGTTGTAGATACGCAGTATTTT
15 | TRBJ2-2 | TRBV24-1 | TRBD1 | few | CATSPGQGDTGELFF | TGTGCCACCAGTCCGGGACAGGGTGACACCGGGGAGCTGTTTTTT
14 | TRBJ2-2 | TRBV5-1 | NA | NA | CASSETGNTGELFF | TGCGCCAGCAGCGAGACAGGGAACACCGGGGAGCTGTTTTTT
19 | TRBJ2-2 | TRBV7-3 | NA | NA | CASSLTGGRTELDTGELFF | TGTGCCAGCAGCTTAACGGGCGGGCGGACGGAGTTGGACACCGGGGAGCTGTTTTTT
15 | TRBJ2-5 | TRBV7-8 | NA | once | CASSLDRGARETQYF | TGTGCCAGCAGCTTAGATCGGGGGGCCAGGGAGACCCAGTACTTC
14 | TRBJ1-6 | TRBV7-9 | NA | NA | CASSLGEGRSPLHF | TGTGCCAGCAGCTTAGGGGAGGGTCGCTCACCCCTCCACTTT
14 | TRBJ1-6 | TRBV6-5 | TRBD1 | NA | CARRRGRPTSPLHF | TGTGCCAGACGAAGGGGGCGGCCGACTTCACCCCTCCACTTT
16 | TRBJ2-1 | TRBV27 | NA | NA | CASSFLSQGGRNEQFF | TGTGCCAGCAGTTTTTTGAGTCAGGGGGGTCGCAATGAGCAGTTCTTC
12 | TRBJ2-7 | TRBV10-2 | NA | NA | CASKDRTYEQYF | TGCGCCAGTAAAGACAGAACCTACGAGCAGTACTTC
15 | TRBJ2-3 | TRBV7-9 | NA | NA | CASSLDLWGSDTQYF | TGTGCCAGCAGCTTAGACCTGTGGGGGTCCGATACGCAGTATTTT
16 | TRBJ2-5 | TRBV7-3 | NA | NA | CASSETGHSTQETQYF | TGTGCCAGCAGTGAAACGGGACATAGTACCCAAGAGACCCAGTACTTC
13 | TRBJ2-5 | TRBV2 | NA | NA | CASLEGAGETQYF | TGTGCCAGTCTGGAGGGGGCTGGAGAGACCCAGTACTTC
17 | TRBJ1-1 | TRBV6-4 | TRBD1 | NA | CASIPAGRGRVTGRAFF | TGTGCCAGCATCCCCGCTGGGAGGGGGAGAGTGACAGGGCGAGCTTTCTTT
14 | TRBJ1-5 | TRBV19 | TRBD1 | few | CARGTGARNQPQHF | TGTGCCAGGGGGACAGGGGCTCGCAATCAGCCCCAGCATTTT
16 | TRBJ1-4 | TRBV5-8 | TRBD1 | once | CASSLDSTGGGEKLFF | TGTGCCAGCAGCTTGGACTCGACAGGGGGCGGCGAAAAACTGTTTTTT
12 | TRBJ2-2 | TRBV4-2 | NA | NA | CASGPVDGELFF | TGTGCCAGCGGCCCCGTGGATGGGGAGCTGTTTTTT
15 | TRBJ1-6 | TRBV18 | NA | NA | CASPGGRSYNSPLHF | TGTGCCAGCCCAGGCGGGAGGTCCTATAATTCACCCCTCCACTTT
16 | TRBJ2-3 | TRBV11-2 | TRBD1 | once | CASSSRTGRRTDTQYF | TGTGCCAGCAGCTCGAGGACAGGGCGCCGGACAGATACGCAGTATTTT
14 | TRBJ2-3 | TRBV29-1 | NA | NA | CSVDPGEITDTQYF | TGCAGCGTTGATCCGGGGGAGATCACAGATACGCAGTATTTT
18 | TRBJ1-3 | TRBV4-1 | NA | NA | CASSQEGFFRSSGNTIYF | TGCGCCAGCAGCCAAGAAGGTTTTTTCCGGAGCTCTGGAAACACCATATATTTT
18 | TRBJ2-7 | TRBV5-8 | TRBD2 | NA | CASSLRTSGGSSSYEQYF | TGTGCCAGCAGCTTGCGGACTAGCGGGGGGTCGAGCTCCTACGAGCAGTACTTC
12 | TRBJ2-2 | TRBV2 | NA | NA | CASSADTGELFF | TGTGCCAGCAGTGCGGACACCGGGGAGCTGTTTTTT
13 | TRBJ2-3 | TRBV7-9 | NA | once | CASRLGAADTQYF | TGTGCCAGCAGGCTGGGGGCCGCAGATACGCAGTATTTT
15 | TRBJ1-5 | TRBV5-1 | TRBD1 | NA | CASSLRTGGDQPQHF | TGCGCCAGCAGCTTGCGGACAGGTGGGGATCAGCCCCAGCATTTT
14 | TRBJ1-1 | TRBV9 | NA | NA | CASSVGQTNTEAFF | TGTGCCAGCAGCGTAGGACAGACGAACACTGAAGCTTTCTTT
15 | TRBJ2-1 | TRBV9 | NA | NA | CASSALAALANEQFF | TGTGCCAGCAGCGCCCTAGCAGCCCTAGCCAATGAGCAGTTCTTC
14 | TRBJ1-4 | TRBV2 | TRBD1 | NA | CASKQGSTNEKLFF | TGTGCCAGCAAACAGGGGTCAACTAATGAAAAACTGTTTTTT
15 | TRBJ2-1 | TRBV2 | NA | NA | CASKGGASSYNEQFF | TGTGCCAGCAAGGGGGGAGCGAGCTCCTACAATGAGCAGTTCTTC
14 | TRBJ2-7 | TRBV24-1 | NA | NA | CATSESGLKGEQYF | TGTGCCACCAGTGAATCTGGTCTAAAGGGGGAGCAGTACTTC
17 | TRBJ2-1 | TRBV6-2/TRBV6-3 | TRBD2 | NA | CASSWGGGGGAYNEQFF | TGTGCCAGCAGTTGGGGAGGGGGCGGGGGGGCGTACAATGAGCAGTTCTTC
14 | TRBJ1-4 | TRBV6-5 | NA | NA | CASSPLRGFEKLFF | TGTGCCAGCAGCCCGTTAAGGGGGTTTGAAAAACTGTTTTTT
18 | TRBJ2-6 | TRBV4-2 | TRBD2 | once | CASSQWREGASGANVLTF | TGTGCCAGCAGCCAGTGGCGGGAGGGGGCGTCTGGGGCCAACGTCCTGACTTTC
17 | TRBJ2-5 | TRBV13 | TRBD1 | few | CASSLGLAGGQQETQYF | TGTGCCAGCAGCTTAGGCCTTGCAGGGGGTCAACAAGAGACCCAGTACTTC